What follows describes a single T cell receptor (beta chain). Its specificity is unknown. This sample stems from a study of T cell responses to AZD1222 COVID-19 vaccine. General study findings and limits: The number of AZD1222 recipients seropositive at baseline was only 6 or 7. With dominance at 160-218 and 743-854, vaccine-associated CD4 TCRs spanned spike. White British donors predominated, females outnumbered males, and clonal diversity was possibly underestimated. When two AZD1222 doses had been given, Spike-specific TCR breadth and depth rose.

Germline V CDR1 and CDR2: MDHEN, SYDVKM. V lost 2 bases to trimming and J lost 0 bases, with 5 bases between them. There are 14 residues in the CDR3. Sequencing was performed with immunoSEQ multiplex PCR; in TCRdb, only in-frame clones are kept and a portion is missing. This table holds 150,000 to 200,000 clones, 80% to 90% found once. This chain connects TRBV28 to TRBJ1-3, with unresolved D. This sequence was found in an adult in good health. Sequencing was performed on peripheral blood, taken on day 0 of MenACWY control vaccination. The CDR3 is CASSLAFSGNTIYF. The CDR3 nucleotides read TGTGCCAGCAGTTTAGCATTCTCTGGAAACACCATATATTTT.